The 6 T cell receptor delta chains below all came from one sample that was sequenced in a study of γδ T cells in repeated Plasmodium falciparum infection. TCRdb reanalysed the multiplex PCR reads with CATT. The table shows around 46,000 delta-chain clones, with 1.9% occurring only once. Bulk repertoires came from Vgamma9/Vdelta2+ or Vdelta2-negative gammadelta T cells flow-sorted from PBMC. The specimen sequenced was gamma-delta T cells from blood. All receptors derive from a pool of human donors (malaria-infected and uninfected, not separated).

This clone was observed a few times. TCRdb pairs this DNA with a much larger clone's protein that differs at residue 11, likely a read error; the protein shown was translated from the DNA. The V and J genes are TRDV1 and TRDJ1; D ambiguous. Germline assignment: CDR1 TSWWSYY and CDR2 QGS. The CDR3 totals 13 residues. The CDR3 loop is CALGTTHTDKPIF. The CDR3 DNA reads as TGTGCTCTTGGGACAACACACACCGATAAACCCATCTTT.

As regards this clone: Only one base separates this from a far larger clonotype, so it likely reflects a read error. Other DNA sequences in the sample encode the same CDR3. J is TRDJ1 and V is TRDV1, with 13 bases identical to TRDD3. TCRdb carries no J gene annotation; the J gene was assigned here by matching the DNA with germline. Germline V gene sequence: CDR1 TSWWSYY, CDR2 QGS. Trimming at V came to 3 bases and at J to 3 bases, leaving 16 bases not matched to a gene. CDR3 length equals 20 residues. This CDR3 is CALGDAFPYWGIRGADKLIF. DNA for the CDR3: TGTGCTCTTGGGGACGCATTCCCTTACTGGGGGATACGAGGGGCCGATAAACTCATCTTT.

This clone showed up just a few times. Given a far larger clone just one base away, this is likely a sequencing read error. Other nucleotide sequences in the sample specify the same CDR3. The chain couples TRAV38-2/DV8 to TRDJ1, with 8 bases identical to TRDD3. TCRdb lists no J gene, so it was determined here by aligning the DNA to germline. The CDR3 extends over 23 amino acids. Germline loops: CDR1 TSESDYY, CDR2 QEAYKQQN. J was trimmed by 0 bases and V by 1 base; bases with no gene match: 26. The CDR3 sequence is CAYRSRRPQTARGYTEYTDKLIF. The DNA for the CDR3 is TGTGCTTATAGGAGCCGCAGACCCCAAACCGCCCGGGGATACACCGAGTACACCGATAAACTCATCTTT.

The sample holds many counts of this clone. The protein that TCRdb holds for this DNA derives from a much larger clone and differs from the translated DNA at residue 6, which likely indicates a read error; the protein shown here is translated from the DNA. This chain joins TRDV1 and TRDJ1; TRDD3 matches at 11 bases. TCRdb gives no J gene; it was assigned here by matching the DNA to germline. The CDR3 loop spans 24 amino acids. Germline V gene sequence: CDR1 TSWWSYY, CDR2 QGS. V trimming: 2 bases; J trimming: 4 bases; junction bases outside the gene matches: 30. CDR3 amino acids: CALGEAAVRNDLIVLGDNHDKLIF. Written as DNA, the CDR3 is TGTGCTCTTGGGGAAGCTGCGGTTCGGAATGACCTAATCGTACTGGGGGATAATCACGATAAACTCATCTTT.

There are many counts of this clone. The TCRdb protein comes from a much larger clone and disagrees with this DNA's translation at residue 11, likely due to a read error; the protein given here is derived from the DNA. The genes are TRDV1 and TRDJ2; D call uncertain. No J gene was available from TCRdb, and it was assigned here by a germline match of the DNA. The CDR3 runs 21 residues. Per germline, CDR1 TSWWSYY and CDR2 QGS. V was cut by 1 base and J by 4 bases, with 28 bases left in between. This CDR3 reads CALGEPQFFTEGRYRTAQLFF. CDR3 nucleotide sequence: TGTGCTCTTGGGGAACCACAGTTTTTCACTGAGGGACGTTATCGGACAGCACAACTCTTCTTT.

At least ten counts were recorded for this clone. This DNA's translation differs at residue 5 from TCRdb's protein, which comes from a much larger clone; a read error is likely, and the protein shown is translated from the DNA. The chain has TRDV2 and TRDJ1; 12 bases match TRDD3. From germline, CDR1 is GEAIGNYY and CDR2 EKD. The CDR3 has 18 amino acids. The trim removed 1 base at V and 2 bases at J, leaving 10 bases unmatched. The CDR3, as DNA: TGTGCCTGTGACACGGTACTGGGGGATACAAGAGAGACCGATAAACTCATCTTT. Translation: CACDTVLGDTRETDKLIF.